This T cell receptor (beta chain) was observed in a study of STAT5B mutations in CD4+ large granular lymphocyte leukemia. TCRdb keeps only in-frame clones here, not all; method: immunoSEQ multiplex PCR. The table has about 32,000 clones, around four fifths seen once. Regarding the study as a whole: No patients shared main leukemic clonotypes, though roughly 25% appeared at low frequency elsewhere. Compared with healthy controls (2/35), patient top clones favored TRBV06 (8/27). Without HLA matching, higher CD4+ than CD8+ T-LGLL clonality could reflect small sample size.

Control samples were healthy donors' buffy coats. As regards this clone: No antigen is known for it.

The V end lost 5 bases, the J end lost 5 bases, and 18 bases lay between the germline ends. The CDR3 has 16 amino acids. Looked up from germline, CDR1 is SGHTA and CDR2 is FQGNSA. This receptor was identified in a human donor in good health. Sample: CD4+ T cells from blood buffy coats. J is TRBJ1-4 and V is TRBV7-2; a weak D match, TRBD1 (5 bases). In DNA form, the CDR3 reads TGTGCCAGCAGCGAAGCCCGACAGAGACTAAATGAAAAACTGTTTTTT. Its translation: CASSEARQRLNEKLFF.